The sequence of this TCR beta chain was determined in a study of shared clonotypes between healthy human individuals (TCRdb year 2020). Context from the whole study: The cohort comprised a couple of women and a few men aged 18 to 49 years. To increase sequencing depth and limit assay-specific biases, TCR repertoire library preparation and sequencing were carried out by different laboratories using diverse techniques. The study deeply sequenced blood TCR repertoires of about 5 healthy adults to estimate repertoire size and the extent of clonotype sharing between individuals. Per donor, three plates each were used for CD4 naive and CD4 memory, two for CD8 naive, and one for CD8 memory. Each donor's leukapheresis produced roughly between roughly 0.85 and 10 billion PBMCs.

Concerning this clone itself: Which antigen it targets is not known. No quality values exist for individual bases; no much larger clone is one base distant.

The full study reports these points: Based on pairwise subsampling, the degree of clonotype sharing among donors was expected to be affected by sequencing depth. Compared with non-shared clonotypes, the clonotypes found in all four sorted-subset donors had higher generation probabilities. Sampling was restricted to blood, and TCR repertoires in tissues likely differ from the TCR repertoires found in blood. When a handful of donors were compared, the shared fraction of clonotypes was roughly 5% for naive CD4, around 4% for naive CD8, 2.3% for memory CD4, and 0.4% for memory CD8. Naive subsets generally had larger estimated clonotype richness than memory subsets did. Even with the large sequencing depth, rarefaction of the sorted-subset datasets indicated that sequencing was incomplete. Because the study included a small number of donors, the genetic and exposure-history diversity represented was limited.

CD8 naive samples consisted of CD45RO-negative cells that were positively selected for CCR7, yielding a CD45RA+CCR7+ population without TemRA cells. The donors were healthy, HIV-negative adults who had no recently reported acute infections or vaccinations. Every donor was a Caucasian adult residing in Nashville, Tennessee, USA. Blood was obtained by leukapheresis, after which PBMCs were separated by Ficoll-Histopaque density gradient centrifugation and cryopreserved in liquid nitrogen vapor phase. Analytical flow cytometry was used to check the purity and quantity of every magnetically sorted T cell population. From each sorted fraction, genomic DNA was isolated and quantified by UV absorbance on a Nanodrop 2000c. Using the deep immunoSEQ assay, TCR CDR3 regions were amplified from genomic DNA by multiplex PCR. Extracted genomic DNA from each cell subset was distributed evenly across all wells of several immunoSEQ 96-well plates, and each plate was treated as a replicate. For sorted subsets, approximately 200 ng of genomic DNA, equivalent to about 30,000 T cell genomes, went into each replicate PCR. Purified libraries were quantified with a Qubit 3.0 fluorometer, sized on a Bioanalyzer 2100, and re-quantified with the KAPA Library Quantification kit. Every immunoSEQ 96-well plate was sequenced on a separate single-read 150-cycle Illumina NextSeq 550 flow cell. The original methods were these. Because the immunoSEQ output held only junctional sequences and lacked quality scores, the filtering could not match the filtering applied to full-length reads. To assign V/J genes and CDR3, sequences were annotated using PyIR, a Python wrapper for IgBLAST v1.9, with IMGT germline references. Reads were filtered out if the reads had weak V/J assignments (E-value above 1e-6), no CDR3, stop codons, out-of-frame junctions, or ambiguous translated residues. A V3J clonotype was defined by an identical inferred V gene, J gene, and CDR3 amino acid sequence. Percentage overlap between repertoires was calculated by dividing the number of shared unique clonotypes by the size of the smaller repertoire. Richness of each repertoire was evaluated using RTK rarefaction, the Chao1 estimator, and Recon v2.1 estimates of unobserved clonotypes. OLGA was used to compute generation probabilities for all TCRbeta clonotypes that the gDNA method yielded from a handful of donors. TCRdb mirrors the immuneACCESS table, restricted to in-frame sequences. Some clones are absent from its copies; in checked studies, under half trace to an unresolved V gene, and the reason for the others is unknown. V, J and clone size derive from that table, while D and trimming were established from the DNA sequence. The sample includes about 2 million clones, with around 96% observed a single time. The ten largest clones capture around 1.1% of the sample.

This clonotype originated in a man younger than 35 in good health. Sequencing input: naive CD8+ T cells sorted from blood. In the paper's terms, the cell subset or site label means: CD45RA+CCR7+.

The nucleotide sequence is given as TGCGCCAGCAGCCAAGAAGGTGAAGGGTTAAACACTGAAGCTTTCTTT. Translated, this gives CASSQEGEGLNTEAFF. This chain joins TRBV4-1 to TRBJ1-1, with the identity of the D gene unclear. V is shortened by 0 bases, J by 2 bases, and the region joining them spans 13 bases. The CDR3 runs 16 residues from the cysteine to the phenylalanine. Only the CDR3 part of the read is kept: 48 bases, read in frame from the first base. CDR1 and CDR2 (MGHRA, YSYEKL) derive from the germline V gene.